The present T cell receptor beta chain was sequenced within a study of blood T cell repertoires in COVID-19. Study-wide background: Samples of COVID-19 (acute and convalescent) were obtained from the United States, Italy and Spain. Sources were T cells, B-cell-depleted T cells, or PBMCs; the material itself was cDNA or gDNA.

In the source study's methods: Amplifying reference gene primers gave estimates of nucleated cell counts. TCRdb's table, derived via immunoSEQ multiplex PCR, lists solely in-frame clones and lacks some. V, J and clone size are taken as reported in that table, and D and trimming were inferred from the DNA itself. The table records tens of thousands of clones, 86% of them present only once. Trimming stripped 6 bases from V and 6 bases from J, with 21 bases between. Germline CDR1 is SGHTA and CDR2 is FQGNSA. CDR3 length: 15 amino acids. The chain carries TRBV7-2 and TRBJ2-7; possible D gene TRBD2, 5 bases. The sequenced material came from peripheral blood. The origin of this receptor is a woman of 80 years or more with acute or convalescent COVID-19. CDR3 sequence (DNA): TGTGCCAGCAGGTCTTGGGCCGGGTCTCGGGGCGAGCAGTACTTC. Amino acids: CASRSWAGSRGEQYF.